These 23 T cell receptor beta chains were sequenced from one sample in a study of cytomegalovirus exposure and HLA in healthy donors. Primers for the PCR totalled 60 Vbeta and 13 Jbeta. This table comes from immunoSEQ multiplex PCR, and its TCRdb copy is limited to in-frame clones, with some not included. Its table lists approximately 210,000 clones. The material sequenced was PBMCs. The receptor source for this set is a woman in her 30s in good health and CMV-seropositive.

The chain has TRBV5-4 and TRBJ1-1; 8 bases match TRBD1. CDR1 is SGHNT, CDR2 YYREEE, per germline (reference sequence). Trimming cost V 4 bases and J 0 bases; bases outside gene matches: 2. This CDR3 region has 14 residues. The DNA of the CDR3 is TGTGCCAGCAGCGCACAGGGGGTGAACACTGAAGCTTTCTTT. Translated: CASSAQGVNTEAFF.

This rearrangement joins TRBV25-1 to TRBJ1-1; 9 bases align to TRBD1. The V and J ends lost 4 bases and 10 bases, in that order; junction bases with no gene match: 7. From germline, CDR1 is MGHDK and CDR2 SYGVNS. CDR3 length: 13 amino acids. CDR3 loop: CASSGGQGRGAFF. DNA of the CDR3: TGTGCCAGCAGTGGGGGACAGGGAAGGGGAGCTTTCTTT.

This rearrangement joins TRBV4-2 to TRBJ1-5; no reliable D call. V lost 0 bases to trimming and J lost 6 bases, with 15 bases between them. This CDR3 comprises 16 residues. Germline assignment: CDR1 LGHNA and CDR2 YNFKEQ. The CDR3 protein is CASSQDPSPMSQPQHF. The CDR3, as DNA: TGTGCCAGCAGCCAAGACCCATCCCCCATGAGTCAGCCCCAGCATTTT.

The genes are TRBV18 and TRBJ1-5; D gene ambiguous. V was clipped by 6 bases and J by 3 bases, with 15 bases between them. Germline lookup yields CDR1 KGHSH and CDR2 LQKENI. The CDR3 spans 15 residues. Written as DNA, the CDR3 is TGTGCCAGCTCCCTCGCAAGCATTACCAATCAGCCCCAGCATTTT. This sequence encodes CASSLASITNQPQHF. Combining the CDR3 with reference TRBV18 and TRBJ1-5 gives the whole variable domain NAGVMQNPRHLVRRRGQEARLRCSPMKGHSHVYWYRQLPEEGLKFMVYLQKENIIDESGMPKERFSAEFPKEGPSILRIQQVVRGDSAAYFCASSLASITNQPQHFGDGTRLSIL.

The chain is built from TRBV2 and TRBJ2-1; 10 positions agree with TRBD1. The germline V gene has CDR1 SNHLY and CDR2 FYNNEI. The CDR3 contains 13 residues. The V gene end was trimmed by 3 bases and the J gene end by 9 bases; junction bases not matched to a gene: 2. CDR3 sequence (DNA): TGTGCCAGCAGTGAGGGACAGGGGAGTGAGCAGTTCTTC. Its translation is CASSEGQGSEQFF.

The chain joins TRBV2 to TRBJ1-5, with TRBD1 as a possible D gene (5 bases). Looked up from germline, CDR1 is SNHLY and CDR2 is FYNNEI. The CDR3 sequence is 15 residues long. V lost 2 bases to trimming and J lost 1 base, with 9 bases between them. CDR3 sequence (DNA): TGTGCCAGCAGTGAAATGGGGCTAAGCAATCAGCCCCAGCATTTT. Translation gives CASSEMGLSNQPQHF.

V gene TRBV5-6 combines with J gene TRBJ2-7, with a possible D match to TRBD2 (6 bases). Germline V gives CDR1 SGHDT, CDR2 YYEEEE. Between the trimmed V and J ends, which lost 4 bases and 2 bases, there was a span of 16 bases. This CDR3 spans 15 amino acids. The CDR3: CASSELGGEAYEQYF. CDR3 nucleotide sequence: TGTGCCAGCAGCGAACTGGGCGGGGAAGCCTACGAGCAGTACTTC.

For the CDR3, the DNA is TGTGCCAGCAGTGTACAGGGGAATAACTATGGCTACACCTTC. Translating gives CASSVQGNNYGYTF. The chain uses TRBV6-4 and TRBJ1-2; 7 nucleotides line up with TRBD1. The CDR3 spans 14 residues. Trimming at V came to 4 bases and at J to 1 base, leaving 3 bases not matched to a gene. Per germline, CDR1 MRHNA and CDR2 SNTAGT.

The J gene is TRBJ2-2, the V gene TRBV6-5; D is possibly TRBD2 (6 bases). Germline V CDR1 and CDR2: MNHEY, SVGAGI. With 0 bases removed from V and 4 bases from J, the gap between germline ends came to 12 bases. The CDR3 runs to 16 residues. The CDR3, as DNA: TGTGCCAGCAGTTACTCCTCGAGCGGGCTCACCGGGGAGCTGTTTTTT. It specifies CASSYSSSGLTGELFF.

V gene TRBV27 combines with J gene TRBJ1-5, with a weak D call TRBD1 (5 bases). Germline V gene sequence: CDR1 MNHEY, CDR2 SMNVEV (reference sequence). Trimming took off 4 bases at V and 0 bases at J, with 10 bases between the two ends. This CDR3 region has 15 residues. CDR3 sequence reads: CASSSAGHSNQPQHF. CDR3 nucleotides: TGTGCCAGCAGTTCCGCAGGACATAGCAATCAGCCCCAGCATTTT.

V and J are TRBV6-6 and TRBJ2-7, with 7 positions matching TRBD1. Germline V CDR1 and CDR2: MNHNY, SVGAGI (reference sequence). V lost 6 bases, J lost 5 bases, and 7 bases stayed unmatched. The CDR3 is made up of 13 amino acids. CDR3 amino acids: CASRTDRANEQYF. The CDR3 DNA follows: TGTGCCAGCAGGACAGACAGGGCGAACGAGCAGTACTTC.

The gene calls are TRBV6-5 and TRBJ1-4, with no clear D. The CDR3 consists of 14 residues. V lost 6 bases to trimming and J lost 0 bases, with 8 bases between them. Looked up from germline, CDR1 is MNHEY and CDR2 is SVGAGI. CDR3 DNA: TGTGCCAGCAGCAGAGGGCCAACTAATGAAAAACTGTTTTTT. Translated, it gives CASSRGPTNEKLFF.

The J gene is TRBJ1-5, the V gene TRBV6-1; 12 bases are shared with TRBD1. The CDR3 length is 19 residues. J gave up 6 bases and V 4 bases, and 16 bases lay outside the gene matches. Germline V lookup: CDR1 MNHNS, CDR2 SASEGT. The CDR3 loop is CASSGTLGQGAEARQPQHF. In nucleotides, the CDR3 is TGTGCCAGCAGTGGGACCCTGGGACAGGGGGCCGAAGCGCGTCAGCCCCAGCATTTT.

The CDR3 sequence: CASSPDKSNQPQHF. CDR3 nucleotide sequence: TGTGCCAGCAGTCCCGACAAGAGCAATCAGCCCCAGCATTTT. The chain joins TRBV6-1 to TRBJ1-5, with unresolved D. Between the trimmed V and J ends, which lost 5 bases and 1 base, there was a span of 9 bases. This CDR3 has 14 amino acids. Germline V lookup: CDR1 MNHNS, CDR2 SASEGT.

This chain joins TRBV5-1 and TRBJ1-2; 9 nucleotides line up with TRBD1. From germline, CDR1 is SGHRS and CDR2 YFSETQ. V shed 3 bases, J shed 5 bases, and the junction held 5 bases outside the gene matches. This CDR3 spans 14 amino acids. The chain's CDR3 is CASSSSGTGYGYTF. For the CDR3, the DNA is TGCGCCAGCAGCTCCTCCGGGACAGGGTATGGCTACACCTTC.

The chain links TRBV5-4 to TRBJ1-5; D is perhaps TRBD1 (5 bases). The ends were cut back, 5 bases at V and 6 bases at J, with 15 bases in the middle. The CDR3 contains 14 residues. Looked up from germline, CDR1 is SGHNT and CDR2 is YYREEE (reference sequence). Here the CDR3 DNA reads TGTGCCAGCAGTCCGGACATCTCGGGTCAGCCCCAGCATTTT. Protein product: CASSPDISGQPQHF.

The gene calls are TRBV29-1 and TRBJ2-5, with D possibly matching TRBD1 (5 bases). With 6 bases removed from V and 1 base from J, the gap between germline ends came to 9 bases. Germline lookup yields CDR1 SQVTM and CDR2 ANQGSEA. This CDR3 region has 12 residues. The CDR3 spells CSVRGIQETQYF. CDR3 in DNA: TGCAGCGTAAGGGGAATCCAAGAGACCCAGTACTTC.

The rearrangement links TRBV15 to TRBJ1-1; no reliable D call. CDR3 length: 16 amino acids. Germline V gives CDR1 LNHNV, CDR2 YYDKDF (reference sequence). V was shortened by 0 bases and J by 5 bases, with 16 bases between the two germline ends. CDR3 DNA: TGTGCCACCAGCAGAGACATTCAGCCGGCGGGAACTGAAGCTTTCTTT. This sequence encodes CATSRDIQPAGTEAFF.

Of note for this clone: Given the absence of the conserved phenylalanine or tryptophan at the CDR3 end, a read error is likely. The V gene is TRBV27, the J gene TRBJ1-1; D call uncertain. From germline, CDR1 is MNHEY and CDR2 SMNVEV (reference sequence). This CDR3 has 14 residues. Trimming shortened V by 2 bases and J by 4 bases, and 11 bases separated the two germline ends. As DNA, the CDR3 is TGTGCCAGCAGTTTAATGGGCGGGGTCACTGAAGCTTTCCTT. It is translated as CASSLMGGVTEAFL.

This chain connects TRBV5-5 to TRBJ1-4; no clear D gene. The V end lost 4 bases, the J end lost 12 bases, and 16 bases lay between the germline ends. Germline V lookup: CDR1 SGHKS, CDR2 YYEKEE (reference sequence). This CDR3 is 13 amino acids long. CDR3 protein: CASSVGLTEELFF. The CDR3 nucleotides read TGTGCCAGCAGCGTGGGTCTCACCGAGGAACTGTTTTTT.

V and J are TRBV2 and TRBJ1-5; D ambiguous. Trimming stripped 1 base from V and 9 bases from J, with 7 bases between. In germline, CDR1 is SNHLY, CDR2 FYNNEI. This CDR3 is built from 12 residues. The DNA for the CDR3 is TGTGCCAGCAGTGAAGAGGGAGGGCCCCAGCATTTT. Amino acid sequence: CASSEEGGPQHF.

The CDR3 DNA is TGCGCCAGCAGTGAAGACAGGGGCACCGGGGAGCTGTTTTTT. This translates into CASSEDRGTGELFF. This chain uses TRBV10-1 with TRBJ2-2, with 8 bases fitting TRBD1. Losses at the gene ends were 3 bases for V and 4 bases for J; bases not matched to a gene: 1. Germline V gene lookup returns CDR1 WNHNN and CDR2 SYGVQD (reference sequence). The CDR3 loop spans 14 amino acids.

The CDR3 reads CASSLAQGWDYGYTF. The CDR3 coding sequence is TGTGCCAGCAGTTTAGCCCAGGGATGGGACTATGGCTACACCTTC. The J gene is TRBJ1-2, the V gene TRBV28; possible D gene TRBD1, 5 bases. The V gene lost 2 bases and the J gene lost 3 bases, with 13 bases spanning the gap. The CDR3 has 15 residues. CDR1 is MDHEN and CDR2 is SYDVKM in the germline V gene.